A selection of T cell receptor beta chains follows, all from one sample in a study of blood T cell repertoires in COVID-19. The assay was immunoSEQ multiplex PCR, and TCRdb's table has in-frame clones only and misses some. Of 90,000 or so clones listed, roughly 88% are singletons. The sequenced material came from peripheral blood. The receptors come from a man between 60 and 70 years old with acute or convalescent COVID-19. Each CDR3 is given with its conserved first and last residue. A D gene is named only where the DNA matches it firmly. Clone sizes are given selectively: once, few, many, or a class where the clone is expanded.

CASSQGTGGTEAFF,TGTGCCAGCAGCCAAGGAACAGGCGGCACTGAAGCTTTCTTT,TRBV3-1/TRBV3-2,TRBJ1-1,.,.
CVSTLTSDSPLHF,TGTGTCAGTACCCTGACTTCTGACTCACCCCTCCACTTT,TRBV19,TRBJ1-6,.,.
CASSEMTGINSPLHF,TGTGCCAGCAGCGAGATGACAGGGATCAATTCACCCCTCCACTTT,TRBV9,TRBJ1-6,TRBD1,.
CASSFEGGPGNTIYF,TGTGCCAGCAGTTTCGAAGGGGGCCCGGGAAACACCATATATTTT,TRBV6-2/TRBV6-3,TRBJ1-3,TRBD1,few
CASSIVGSSYEQYF,TGTGCCAGTAGTATTGTAGGGAGCTCCTACGAGCAGTACTTC,TRBV19,TRBJ2-7,.,once
CATSDPRLAGVGEQFF,TGTGCCACCAGTGACCCAAGACTAGCGGGGGTGGGTGAGCAGTTCTTC,TRBV24-1,TRBJ2-1,TRBD2,.
CASTPTGSLYGYTF,TGTGCCAGCACTCCGACAGGATCCCTCTATGGCTACACCTTC,TRBV27,TRBJ1-2,.,.
CASVRQGAYYGYTF,TGTGCCAGCGTCAGACAGGGGGCTTACTATGGCTACACCTTC,TRBV6-6,TRBJ1-2,TRBD1,.
CASSLGAGQLNYEQYF,TGTGCCAGCAGCTTGGGGGCGGGACAGCTTAACTACGAGCAGTACTTC,TRBV5-6,TRBJ2-7,.,.
CASSWTGRGETQYF,TGTGCCAGCAGTTGGACAGGGAGGGGAGAGACCCAGTACTTC,TRBV7-9,TRBJ2-5,.,.
CASSLTDGEGHEQYF,TGTGCCAGCAGCTTAACCGACGGGGAGGGACACGAGCAGTACTTC,TRBV7-6,TRBJ2-7,TRBD2,.
CASGGGNQPQHF,TGTGCTAGTGGTGGGGGGAATCAGCCCCAGCATTTT,TRBV12-5,TRBJ1-5,.,once
CASSVDPVGLRYEQYF,TGTGCCAGCAGCGTGGACCCAGTAGGACTACGCTACGAGCAGTACTTC,TRBV9,TRBJ2-7,.,.
CASSGGTRVSYEQYF,TGTGCCAGCAGCGGCGGGACTAGGGTTTCCTACGAGCAGTACTTC,TRBV7-2,TRBJ2-7,TRBD2,.
CASSQTFLTDTQYF,TGTGCCAGCAGTCAGACTTTCCTCACAGATACGCAGTATTTT,TRBV2,TRBJ2-3,.,.
CASSRTVGDTQYF,TGCGCCAGCAGCCGGACAGTCGGAGATACGCAGTATTTT,TRBV10-1,TRBJ2-3,.,once
CASSTRQGDYGYTF,TGTGCCAGTAGTACCCGACAGGGGGACTATGGCTACACCTTC,TRBV19,TRBJ1-2,TRBD1,.
CASSQEEALPYEQYF,TGTGCCAGCAGCCAAGAGGAGGCCTTGCCCTACGAGCAGTACTTC,TRBV14,TRBJ2-7,.,few
CARSFWQGSQPQHF,TGTGCCAGAAGCTTTTGGCAGGGAAGTCAGCCCCAGCATTTT,TRBV5-3,TRBJ1-5,.,.
CASNLDRGQMGEQFF,TGTGCCAGCAACCTGGACAGGGGGCAAATGGGTGAGCAGTTCTTC,TRBV7-2,TRBJ2-1,TRBD1,.
CSVALIAGVTTEAFF,TGCAGCGTTGCCCTGATAGCGGGGGTGACCACTGAAGCTTTCTTT,TRBV29-1,TRBJ1-1,.,.
CASGTGSAGNTIYF,TGTGCCAGTGGGACAGGGTCAGCGGGAAACACCATATATTTT,TRBV19,TRBJ1-3,TRBD1,few
CASSQGLAGETDTQYF,TGTGCCAGCAGCCAAGGGCTAGCGGGAGAGACAGATACGCAGTATTTT,TRBV14,TRBJ2-3,TRBD2,.
CSVDETGYYGYTF,TGCAGCGTTGATGAGACAGGGTACTATGGCTACACCTTC,TRBV29-1,TRBJ1-2,TRBD1,.
CASSQDRVNQPQHF,TGCGCCAGCAGCCAAGATCGGGTAAATCAGCCCCAGCATTTT,TRBV4-1,TRBJ1-5,.,.
CASSRAVLERGIYGYTF,TGCGCCAGCAGTCGCGCCGTCTTAGAGCGGGGTATCTATGGCTACACCTTC,TRBV5-1,TRBJ1-2,.,.
CASRSPGAGYF,TGTGCCAGCAGGTCCCCGGGCGCGGGTTACTTC,TRBV6-6,TRBJ2-5,.,.
CASSKIDRGRGSYNEQFF,TGTGCCAGCAGCAAAATAGACAGGGGAAGGGGCTCCTACAATGAGCAGTTCTTC,TRBV7-6,TRBJ2-1,TRBD1,.
CASSGEREKDYEKLFF,TGTGCCAGCAGCGGGGAGAGGGAGAAAGATTATGAAAAACTGTTTTTT,TRBV7-9,TRBJ1-4,.,.
CASSKITGKIVRGNTIYF,TGTGCCAGCAGCAAAATCACAGGGAAAATCGTGAGGGGAAACACCATATATTTT,TRBV21-1,TRBJ1-3,.,.
CSVGPRGTGELFF,TGCAGCGTTGGACCTCGCGGCACCGGGGAGCTGTTTTTT,TRBV29-1,TRBJ2-2,.,.
CASSQDTAGGADEQFF,TGTGCCAGCAGCCAAGATACAGCGGGTGGAGCCGATGAGCAGTTCTTC,TRBV3-1/TRBV3-2,TRBJ2-1,.,.
CASSLTAGTGGTGNTIYF,TGCGCCAGCAGCTTGACCGCCGGGACAGGGGGTACTGGAAACACCATATATTTT,TRBV5-1,TRBJ1-3,TRBD1,.
CASSLNVGGDYGYTF,TGTGCCAGCAGCTTAAATGTAGGGGGGGACTATGGCTACACCTTC,TRBV7-8,TRBJ1-2,.,.